This T cell receptor (beta chain) stems from a study of OX40 agonist ivuxolimab in advanced cancers. For the study at large: The dose of intravenous ivuxolimab that patients received every 2 weeks ranged from 0.01 to 10 mg/kg.

Here immunoSEQ multiplex PCR was the method, and the copy in TCRdb shows in-frame clones only, minus some. The sample gives about 55,000 clones, around 87% of which show up once; roughly 13% is in the top ten. Worth noting for this clone: The antigen remains undetermined.

Germline V gene sequence: CDR1 SGHDT, CDR2 YYEEEE. The CDR3 is 16 amino acids. V was shortened by 1 base and J by 1 base, with 11 bases between the two germline ends. The study, taken as a whole, reports: At 0.1-3.0 mg/kg, partial responders had clonal expansion among the lowest observed. Nonresponders, in some cases, also had low normalized T-cell clonal expansion.

Systemic immunosuppression or autoimmune disease history was grounds to exclude patients. The source is an adult with an advanced solid tumor such as melanoma, head and neck, liver or kidney cancer. This chain joins TRBV5-6 and TRBJ2-2; D may be TRBD2 (5 bases). The starting material was CD4+ or CD8+ T cells sorted from blood, obtained in a trial of the OX40 agonist ivuxolimab. The CDR3 here is CASSLFGRGNTGELFF. The CDR3 DNA follows: TGTGCCAGCAGCTTGTTTGGTCGGGGGAACACCGGGGAGCTGTTTTTT. The complete variable domain, with remaining parts taken from reference TRBV5-6 and TRBJ2-2, reads DAGVTQSPTHLIKTRGQQVTLRCSPKSGHDTVSWYQQALGQGPQFIFQYYEEEERQRGNFPDRFSGHQFPNYSSELNVNALLLGDSALYLCASSLFGRGNTGELFFGEGSRLTVL.